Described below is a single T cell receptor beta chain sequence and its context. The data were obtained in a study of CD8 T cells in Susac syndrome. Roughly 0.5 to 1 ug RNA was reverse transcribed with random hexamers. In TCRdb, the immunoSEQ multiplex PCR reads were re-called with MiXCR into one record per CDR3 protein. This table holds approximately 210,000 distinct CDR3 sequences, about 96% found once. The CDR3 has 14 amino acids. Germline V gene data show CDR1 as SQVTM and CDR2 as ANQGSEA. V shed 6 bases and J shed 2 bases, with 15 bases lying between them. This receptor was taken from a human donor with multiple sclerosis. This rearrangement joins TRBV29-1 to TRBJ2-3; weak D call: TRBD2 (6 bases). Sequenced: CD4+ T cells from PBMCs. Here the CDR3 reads CSVELLAVTDTQYF. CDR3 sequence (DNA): TGCAGCGTCGAACTTTTAGCGGTCACAGATACGCAGTATTTT.